This T cell receptor beta chain was recovered during a study of beta chain features in type 1 diabetes. J gave up 5 bases and V 4 bases, and 11 bases lay outside the gene matches. This CDR3 spans 15 amino acids. Germline V lookup: CDR1 SGDLS, CDR2 YYNGEE. There are a few counts of this clone. Sequencing targeted expressed TCRB transcripts, as all isolated RNA had been reverse transcribed. TCRdb keeps only in-frame clones here, not all; method: immunoSEQ multiplex PCR. Of more than 350,000 clones listed, roughly an eighth are singletons. CD4+ naive, central memory, regulatory and stem cell-like memory subsets were isolated by sorting on CD45RO/CCR7/CD25/CD127/CD95/CD27.

Sequenced material: naive CD4+ T cells from blood. This sequence was found in a woman younger than 35 in good health. This chain connects TRBV9 to TRBJ2-5; 7 bases match TRBD2. CDR3 coding DNA: TGTGCCAGCAGCCCCGGGGGAGGGGATGTCGAGACCCAGTACTTC. This codes for CASSPGGGDVETQYF.